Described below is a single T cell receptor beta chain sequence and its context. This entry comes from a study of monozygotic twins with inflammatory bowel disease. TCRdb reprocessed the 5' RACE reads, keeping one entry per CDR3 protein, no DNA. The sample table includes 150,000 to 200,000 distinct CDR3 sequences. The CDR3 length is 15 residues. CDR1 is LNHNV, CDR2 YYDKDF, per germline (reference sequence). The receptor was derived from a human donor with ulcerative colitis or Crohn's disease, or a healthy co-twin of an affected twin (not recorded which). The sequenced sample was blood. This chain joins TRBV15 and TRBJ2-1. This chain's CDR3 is CATSRWREPHNEQFF. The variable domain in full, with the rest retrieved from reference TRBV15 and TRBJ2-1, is DAMVIQNPRYQVTQFGKPVTLSCSQTLNHNVMYWYQQKSSQAPKLLFHYYDKDFNNEADTPDNFQSRRPNTSFCFLDIRSPGLGDTAMYLCATSRWREPHNEQFFGPGTRLTVL.